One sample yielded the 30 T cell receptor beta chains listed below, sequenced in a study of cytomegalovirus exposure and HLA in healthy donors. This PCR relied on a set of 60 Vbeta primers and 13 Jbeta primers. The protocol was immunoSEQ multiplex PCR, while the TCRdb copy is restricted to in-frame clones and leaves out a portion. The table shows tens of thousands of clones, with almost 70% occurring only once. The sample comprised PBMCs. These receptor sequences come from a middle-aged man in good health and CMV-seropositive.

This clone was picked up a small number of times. This chain's CDR3 is CSVVVGLNTGELFF. In nucleotides, the CDR3 is TGCAGCGTCGTTGTCGGACTAAACACCGGGGAGCTGTTTTTT. The J gene is TRBJ2-2, the V gene TRBV29-1; D might be TRBD2 (6 bases). This CDR3 has 14 amino acids. V dropped 6 bases and J dropped 2 bases, with 13 bases sitting between them. Germline CDR1 SQVTM, CDR2 ANQGSEA.

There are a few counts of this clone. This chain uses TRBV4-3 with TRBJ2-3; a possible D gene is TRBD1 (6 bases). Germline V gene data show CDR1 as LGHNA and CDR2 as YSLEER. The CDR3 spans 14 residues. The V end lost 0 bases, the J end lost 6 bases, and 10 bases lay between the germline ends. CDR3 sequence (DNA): TGCGCCAGCAGCCAAGAAGGTCAGGGGGATACGCAGTATTTT. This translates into CASSQEGQGDTQYF.

This CDR3 is CASSSYQGEVGNTEAFF. In DNA form, the CDR3 reads TGTGCCAGCAGCTCATATCAGGGGGAGGTGGGGAACACTGAAGCTTTCTTT. The rearrangement links TRBV7-3 to TRBJ1-1; 7 bases line up with TRBD1. In germline, CDR1 is SGHTA, CDR2 FQGTGA. The V gene end was trimmed by 4 bases and the J gene end by 1 base; junction bases not matched to a gene: 12. The CDR3 has 17 amino acids.

CDR3: CAWSRDNRELFF. CDR3 DNA sequence: TGTGCCTGGAGCAGAGACAACCGGGAGCTGTTTTTT. The chain is built from TRBV30 and TRBJ2-2; unclear D gene. CDR3 size: 12 residues. The germline V gene encodes CDR1 GTSNPN and CDR2 SVGIG (reference sequence). The germline V and J ends were trimmed by 3 bases and 9 bases, with 11 bases remaining between them.

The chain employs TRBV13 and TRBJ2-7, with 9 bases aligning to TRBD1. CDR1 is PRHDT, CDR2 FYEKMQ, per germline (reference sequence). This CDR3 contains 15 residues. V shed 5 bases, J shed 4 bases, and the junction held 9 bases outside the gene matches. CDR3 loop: CASSTSGTGKYEQYF. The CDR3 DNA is TGTGCCAGCAGCACCTCCGGGACAGGGAAATACGAGCAGTACTTC. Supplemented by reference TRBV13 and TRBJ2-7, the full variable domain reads AAGVIQSPRHLIKEKRETATLKCYPIPRHDTVYWYQQGPGQDPQFLISFYEKMQSDKGSIPDRFSAQQFSDYHSELNMSSLELGDSALYFCASSTSGTGKYEQYFGPGTRLTVT.

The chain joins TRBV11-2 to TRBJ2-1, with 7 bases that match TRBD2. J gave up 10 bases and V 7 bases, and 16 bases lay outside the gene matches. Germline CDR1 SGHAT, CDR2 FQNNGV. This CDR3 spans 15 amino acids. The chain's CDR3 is CASTPGSGARGEQFF. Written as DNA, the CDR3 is TGTGCCAGCACCCCCGGGAGCGGGGCTAGGGGCGAGCAGTTCTTC.

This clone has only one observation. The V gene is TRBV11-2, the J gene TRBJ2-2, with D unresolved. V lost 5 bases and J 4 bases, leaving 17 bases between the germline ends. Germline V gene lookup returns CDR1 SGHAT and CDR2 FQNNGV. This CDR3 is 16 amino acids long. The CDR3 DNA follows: TGTGCCAGCAGCCCGCTCGGCTACAGCTCCACCGGGGAGCTGTTTTTT. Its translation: CASSPLGYSSTGELFF.

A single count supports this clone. The CDR3 nucleotides are TGCGCCAGGAGGGCCCCCCTAGTTGAGACCCAGTACTTC. Translation: CARRAPLVETQYF. The chain joins TRBV23-1 to TRBJ2-5; a possible D gene is TRBD2 (5 bases). TRBV23-1 is known as an ORF, though its function is uncertain. Deletions cut 9 bases from V and 5 bases from J, with 16 bases between. This CDR3 contains 13 residues.

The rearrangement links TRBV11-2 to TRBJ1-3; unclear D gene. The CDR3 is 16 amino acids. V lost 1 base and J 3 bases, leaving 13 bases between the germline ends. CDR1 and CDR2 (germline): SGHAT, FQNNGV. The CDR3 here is CASSLVAPGGGNTIYF. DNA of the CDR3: TGTGCCAGCAGCTTAGTTGCCCCGGGTGGTGGAAACACCATATATTTT. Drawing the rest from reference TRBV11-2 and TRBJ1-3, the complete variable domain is EAGVAQSPRYKIIEKRQSVAFWCNPISGHATLYWYQQILGQGPKLLIQFQNNGVVDDSQLPKDRFSAERLKGVDSTLKIQPAKLEDSAVYLCASSLVAPGGGNTIYFGEGSWLTVV.

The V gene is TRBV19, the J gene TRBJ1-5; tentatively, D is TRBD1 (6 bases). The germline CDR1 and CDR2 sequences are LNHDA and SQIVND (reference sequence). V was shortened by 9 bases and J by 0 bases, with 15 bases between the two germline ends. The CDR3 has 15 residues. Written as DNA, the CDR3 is TGTGCCAGCAAGACAGGTCTATATAGCAATCAGCCCCAGCATTTT. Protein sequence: CASKTGLYSNQPQHF.

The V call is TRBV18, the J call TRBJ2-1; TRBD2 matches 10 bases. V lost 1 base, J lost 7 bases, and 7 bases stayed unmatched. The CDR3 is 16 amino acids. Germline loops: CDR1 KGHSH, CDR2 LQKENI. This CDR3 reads CASSPLTTSGWNEQFF. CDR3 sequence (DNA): TGTGCCAGCTCACCACTAACGACTAGCGGGTGGAATGAGCAGTTCTTC.

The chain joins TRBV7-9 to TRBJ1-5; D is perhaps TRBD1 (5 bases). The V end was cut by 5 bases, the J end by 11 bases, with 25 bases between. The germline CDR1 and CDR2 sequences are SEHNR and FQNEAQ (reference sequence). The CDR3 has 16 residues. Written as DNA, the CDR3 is TGTGCCAGCAGCCCCGGGGGGACCACAGCCCTTGGGTCCCAGCATTTT. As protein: CASSPGGTTALGSQHF.

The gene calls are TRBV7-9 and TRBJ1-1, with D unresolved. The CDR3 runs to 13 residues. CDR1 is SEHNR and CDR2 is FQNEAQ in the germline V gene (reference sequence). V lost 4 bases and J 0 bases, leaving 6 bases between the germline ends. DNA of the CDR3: TGTGCCAGCAGCTCCCAGTTGAACACTGAAGCTTTCTTT. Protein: CASSSQLNTEAFF.

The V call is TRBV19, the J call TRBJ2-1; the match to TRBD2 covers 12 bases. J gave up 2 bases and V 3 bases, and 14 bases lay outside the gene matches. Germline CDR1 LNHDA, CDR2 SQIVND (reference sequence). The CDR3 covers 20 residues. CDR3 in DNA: TGTGCCAGTAGTATCTCCTCCGGGACTAGCGGGTTGACTCCCTACAATGAGCAGTTCTTC. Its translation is CASSISSGTSGLTPYNEQFF. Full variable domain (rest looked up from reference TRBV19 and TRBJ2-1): DGGITQSPKYLFRKEGQNVTLSCEQNLNHDAMYWYRQDPGQGLRLIYYSQIVNDFQKGDIAEGYSVSREKKESFPLTVTSAQKNPTAFYLCASSISSGTSGLTPYNEQFFGPGTRLTVL.

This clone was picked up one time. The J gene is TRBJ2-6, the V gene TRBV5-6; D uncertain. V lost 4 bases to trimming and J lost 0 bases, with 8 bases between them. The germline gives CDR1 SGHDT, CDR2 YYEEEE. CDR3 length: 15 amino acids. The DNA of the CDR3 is TGTGCCAGCAGCAGACTCAACTCTGGGGCCAACGTCCTGACTTTC. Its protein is CASSRLNSGANVLTF.

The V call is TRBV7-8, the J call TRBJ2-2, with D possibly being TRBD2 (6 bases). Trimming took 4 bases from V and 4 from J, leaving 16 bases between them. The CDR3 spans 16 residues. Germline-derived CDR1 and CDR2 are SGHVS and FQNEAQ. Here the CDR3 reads CASSYLGGTSTGELFF. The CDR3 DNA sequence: TGTGCCAGCAGCTATCTTGGGGGGACCAGCACCGGGGAGCTGTTTTTT. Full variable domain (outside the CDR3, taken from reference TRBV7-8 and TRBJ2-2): GAGVSQSPRYKVAKRGQDVALRCDPISGHVSLFWYQQALGQGPEFLTYFQNEAQLDKSGLPSDRFFAERPEGSVSTLKIQRTQQEDSAVYLCASSYLGGTSTGELFFGEGSRLTVL.

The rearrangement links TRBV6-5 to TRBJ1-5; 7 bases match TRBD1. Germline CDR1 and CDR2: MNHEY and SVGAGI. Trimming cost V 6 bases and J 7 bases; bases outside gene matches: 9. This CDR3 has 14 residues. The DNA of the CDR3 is TGTGCCAGCAGAGCTGAGGGGGCTTGGCAGCCCCAGCATTTT. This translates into CASRAEGAWQPQHF.

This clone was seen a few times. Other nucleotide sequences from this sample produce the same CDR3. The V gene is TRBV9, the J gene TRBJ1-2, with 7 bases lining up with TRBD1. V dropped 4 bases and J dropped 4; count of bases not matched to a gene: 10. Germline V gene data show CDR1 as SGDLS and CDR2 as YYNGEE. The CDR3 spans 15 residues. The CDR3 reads CASSTRDSVFYGYTF. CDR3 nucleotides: TGTGCCAGCAGCACCCGGGACAGCGTCTTCTATGGCTACACCTTC.

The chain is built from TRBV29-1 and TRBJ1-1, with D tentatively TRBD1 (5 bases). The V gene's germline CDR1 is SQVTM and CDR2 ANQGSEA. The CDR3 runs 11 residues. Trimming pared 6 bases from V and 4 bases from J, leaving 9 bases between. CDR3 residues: CSVQGLTEAFF. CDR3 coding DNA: TGCAGCGTGCAGGGACTCACTGAAGCTTTCTTT. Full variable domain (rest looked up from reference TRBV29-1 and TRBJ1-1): SAVISQKPSRDICQRGTSLTIQCQVDSQVTMMFWYRQQPGQSLTLIATANQGSEATYESGFVIDKFPISRPNLTFSTLTVSNMSPEDSSIYLCSVQGLTEAFFGQGTRLTVV.

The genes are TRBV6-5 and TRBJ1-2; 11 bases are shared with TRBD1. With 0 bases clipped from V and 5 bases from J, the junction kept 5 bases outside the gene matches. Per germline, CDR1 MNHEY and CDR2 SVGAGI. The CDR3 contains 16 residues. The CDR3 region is CASSYSWTGGSYGYTF. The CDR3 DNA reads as TGTGCCAGCAGTTACTCATGGACAGGGGGCTCGTATGGCTACACCTTC.

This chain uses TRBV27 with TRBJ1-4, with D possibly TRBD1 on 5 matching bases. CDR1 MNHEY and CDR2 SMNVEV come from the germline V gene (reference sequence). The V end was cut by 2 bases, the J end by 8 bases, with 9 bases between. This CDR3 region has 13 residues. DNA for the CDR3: TGTGCCAGCAGTTTAAAAAGGGGAGAAAAACTGTTTTTT. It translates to CASSLKRGEKLFF. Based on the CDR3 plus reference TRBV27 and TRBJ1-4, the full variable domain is EAQVTQNPRYLITVTGKKLTVTCSQNMNHEYMSWYRQDPGLGLRQIYYSMNVEVTDKGDVPEGYKVSRKEKRNFPLILESPSPNQTSLYFCASSLKRGEKLFFGSGTQLSVL.

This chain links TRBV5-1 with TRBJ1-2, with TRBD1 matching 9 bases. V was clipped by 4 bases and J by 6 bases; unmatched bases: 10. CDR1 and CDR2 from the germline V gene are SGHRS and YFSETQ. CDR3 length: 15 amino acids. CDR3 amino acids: CASSPNIQGAHGYTF. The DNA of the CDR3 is TGCGCCAGCAGCCCAAACATACAGGGGGCCCATGGCTACACCTTC.

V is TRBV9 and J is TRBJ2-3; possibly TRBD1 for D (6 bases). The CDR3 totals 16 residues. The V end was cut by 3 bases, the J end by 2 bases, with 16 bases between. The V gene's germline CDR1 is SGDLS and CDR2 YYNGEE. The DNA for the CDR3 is TGTGCCAGCAGCGCTCCCCCGGGACACCTCACAGATACGCAGTATTTT. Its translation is CASSAPPGHLTDTQYF.

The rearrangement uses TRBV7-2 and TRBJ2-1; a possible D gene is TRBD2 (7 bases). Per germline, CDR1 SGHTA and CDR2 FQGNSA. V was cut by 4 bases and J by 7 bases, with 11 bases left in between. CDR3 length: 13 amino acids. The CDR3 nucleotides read TGTGCCAGCAGCTACGGGGGGACAAATGAGCAGTTCTTC. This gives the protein CASSYGGTNEQFF.

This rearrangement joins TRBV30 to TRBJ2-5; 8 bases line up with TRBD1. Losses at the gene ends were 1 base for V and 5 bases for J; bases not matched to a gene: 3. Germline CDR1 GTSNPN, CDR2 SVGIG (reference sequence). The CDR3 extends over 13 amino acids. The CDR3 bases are TGTGCCTGGAGTGACAGGGGGTCTGAGACCCAGTACTTC. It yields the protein CAWSDRGSETQYF.

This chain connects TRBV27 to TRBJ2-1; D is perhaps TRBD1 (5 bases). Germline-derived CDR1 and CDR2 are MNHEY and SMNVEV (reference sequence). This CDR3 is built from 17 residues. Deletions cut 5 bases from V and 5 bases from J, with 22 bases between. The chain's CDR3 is CASSRGRGGRLHNEQFF. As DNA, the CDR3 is TGTGCCAGCAGTAGGGGAAGGGGCGGTAGGCTACACAATGAGCAGTTCTTC.

CDR3 nucleotides: TGCGCCAGCAGCCGGGACAGGGGTGGCTACAATGAGCAGTTCTTC. Amino acids: CASSRDRGGYNEQFF. The V gene is TRBV5-1, the J gene TRBJ2-1, with 10 bases that match TRBD1. CDR1 and CDR2 from the germline V gene are SGHRS and YFSETQ. The CDR3 extends over 15 amino acids. Trimming removed 4 bases from V and 3 bases from J; junction bases left unmatched: 4.

The CDR3 sequence is CASSPSGNTEAFF. The CDR3 coding sequence is TGCGCCAGCAGCCCCTCGGGAAACACTGAAGCTTTCTTT. V usage is TRBV5-1 and J usage is TRBJ1-1; D not resolved. The CDR3 extends over 13 amino acids. Trimming took 4 bases from V and 2 from J, leaving 9 bases between them. CDR1 is SGHRS and CDR2 is YFSETQ in the germline V gene.

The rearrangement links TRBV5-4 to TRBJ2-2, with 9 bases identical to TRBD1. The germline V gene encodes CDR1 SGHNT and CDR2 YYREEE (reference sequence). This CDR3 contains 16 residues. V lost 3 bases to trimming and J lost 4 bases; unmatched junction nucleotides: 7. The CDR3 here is CASSWGTGLGTGELFF. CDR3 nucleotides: TGTGCCAGCAGCTGGGGGACAGGGTTGGGCACCGGGGAGCTGTTTTTT.

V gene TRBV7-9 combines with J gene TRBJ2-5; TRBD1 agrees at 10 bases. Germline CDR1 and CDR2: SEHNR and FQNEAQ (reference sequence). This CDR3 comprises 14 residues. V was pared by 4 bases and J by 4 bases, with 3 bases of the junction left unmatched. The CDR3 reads CASSSRTGGETQYF. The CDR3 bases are TGTGCCAGCAGCTCCCGGACAGGGGGAGAGACCCAGTACTTC.